This T cell receptor beta chain is from a study of cytomegalovirus exposure and HLA in healthy donors. Whole-study context: A prior analysis found 117 million unique TCR beta sequences from 150 million to 200 million T cells. Tens of millions of unique TCRs from HLA-typed donors made up an early data release.

Donors consisted of healthy bone marrow donors. This clone was observed a handful of times. PCR involved 60 Vbeta and 13 Jbeta primers. The table came from immunoSEQ multiplex PCR; TCRdb's copy has only in-frame clones and leaves some out. The sample lists some 150,000 clones; 85% to 90% were seen once. From germline, CDR1 is KGHSH and CDR2 LQKENI. The CDR3 covers 14 residues. V gave up 5 bases and J gave up 1 base; unmatched junction bases: 3. This TCR was sampled from a woman under 40 in good health and CMV-seronegative. This chain links TRBV18 with TRBJ1-1, with 8 bases identical to TRBD1. Input material: PBMCs. The CDR3: CASSIGQGNTEAFF. CDR3 in DNA: TGTGCCAGCTCAATCGGACAGGGGAACACTGAAGCTTTCTTT.